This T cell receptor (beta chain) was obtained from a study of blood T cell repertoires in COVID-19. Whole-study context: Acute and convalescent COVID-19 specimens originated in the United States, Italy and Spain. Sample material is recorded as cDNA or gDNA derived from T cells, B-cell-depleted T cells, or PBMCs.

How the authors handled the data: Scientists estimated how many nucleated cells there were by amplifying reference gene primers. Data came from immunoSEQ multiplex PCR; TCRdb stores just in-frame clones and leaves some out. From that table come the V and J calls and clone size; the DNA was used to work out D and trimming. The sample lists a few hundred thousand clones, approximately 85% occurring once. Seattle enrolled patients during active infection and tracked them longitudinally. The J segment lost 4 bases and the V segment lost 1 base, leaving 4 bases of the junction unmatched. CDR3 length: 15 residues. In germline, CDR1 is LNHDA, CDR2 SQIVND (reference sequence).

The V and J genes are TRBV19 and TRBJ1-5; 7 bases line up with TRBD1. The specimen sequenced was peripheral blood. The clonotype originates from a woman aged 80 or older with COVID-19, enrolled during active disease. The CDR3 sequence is CASSIGGGRNQPQHF. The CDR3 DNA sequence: TGTGCCAGTAGTATAGGAGGGGGCAGAAATCAGCCCCAGCATTTT.